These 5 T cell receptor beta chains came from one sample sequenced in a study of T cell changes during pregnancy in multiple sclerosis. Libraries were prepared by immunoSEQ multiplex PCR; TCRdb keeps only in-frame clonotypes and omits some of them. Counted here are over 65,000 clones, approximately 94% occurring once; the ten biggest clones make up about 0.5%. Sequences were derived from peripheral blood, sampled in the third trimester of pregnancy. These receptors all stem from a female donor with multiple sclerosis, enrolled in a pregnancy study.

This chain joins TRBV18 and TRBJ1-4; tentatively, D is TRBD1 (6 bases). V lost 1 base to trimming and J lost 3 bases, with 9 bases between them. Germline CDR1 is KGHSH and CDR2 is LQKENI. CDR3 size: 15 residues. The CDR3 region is CASSPLTGPNEKLFF. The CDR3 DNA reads TGTGCCAGCTCACCACTGACAGGCCCTAATGAAAAACTGTTTTTT.

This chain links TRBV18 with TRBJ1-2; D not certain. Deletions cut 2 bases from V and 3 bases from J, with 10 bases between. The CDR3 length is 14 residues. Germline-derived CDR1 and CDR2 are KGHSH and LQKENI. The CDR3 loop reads CASSPKSYDYGYTF. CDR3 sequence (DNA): TGTGCCAGCTCACCAAAGAGCTATGACTATGGCTACACCTTC. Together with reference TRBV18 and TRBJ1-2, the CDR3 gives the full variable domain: NAGVMQNPRHLVRRRGQEARLRCSPMKGHSHVYWYRQLPEEGLKFMVYLQKENIIDESGMPKERFSAEFPKEGPSILRIQQVVRGDSAAYFCASSPKSYDYGYTFGSGTRLTVV.

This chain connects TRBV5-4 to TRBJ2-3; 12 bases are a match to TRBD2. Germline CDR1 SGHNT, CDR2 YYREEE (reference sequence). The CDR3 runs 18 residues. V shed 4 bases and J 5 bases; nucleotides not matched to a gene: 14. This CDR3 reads CASSRRTSSGGAVDTQYF. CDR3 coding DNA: TGTGCCAGCAGCCGCCGGACCTCTAGCGGGGGGGCCGTAGATACGCAGTATTTT.

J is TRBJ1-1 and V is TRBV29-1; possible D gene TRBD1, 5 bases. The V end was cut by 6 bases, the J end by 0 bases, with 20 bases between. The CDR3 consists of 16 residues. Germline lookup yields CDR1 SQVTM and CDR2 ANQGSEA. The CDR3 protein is CSVASNLGGMNTEAFF. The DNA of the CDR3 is TGCAGCGTCGCGTCCAATTTGGGGGGGATGAACACTGAAGCTTTCTTT.

The CDR3 DNA follows: TGCGCCAGCAGCTCGAGTGAGTCGGGACTTACCTACAATGAGCAGTTCTTC. It codes for CASSSSESGLTYNEQFF. The chain has TRBV5-1 and TRBJ2-1, with D possibly being TRBD2 (6 bases). Germline-derived CDR1 and CDR2 are SGHRS and YFSETQ. This CDR3 is built from 17 residues. Trimming removed 3 bases from V and 2 bases from J, with 18 bases in between. Full variable domain (rest looked up from reference TRBV5-1 and TRBJ2-1): KAGVTQTPRYLIKTRGQQVTLSCSPISGHRSVSWYQQTPGQGLQFLFEYFSETQRNKGNFPGRFSGRQFSNSRSEMNVSTLELGDSALYLCASSSSESGLTYNEQFFGPGTRLTVL.